The TCR beta chain described here comes from a study of blood T cell repertoires in COVID-19. The wider study: Whether acute or convalescent, the COVID-19 samples came from the United States, Italy and Spain. T cells, B-cell-depleted T cells, or PBMCs provided the cDNA or gDNA that served as material.

V lost 3 bases to trimming and J lost 3 bases; unmatched junction nucleotides: 5. This CDR3 has 14 residues. In germline, CDR1 is GTSNPN, CDR2 SVGIG (reference sequence). Per the original methods: Cell counts per sample came from amplifying reference gene primers. Repertoires were generated with immunoSEQ multiplex PCR, while TCRdb's copy carries only in-frame clones and drops some. The V and J calls and clone size are taken from that table; D and trimming were inferred from the DNA. This sample has 150,000 to 200,000 clones, with over 60% found just once. This rearrangement joins TRBV30 to TRBJ1-2; TRBD1 aligns across 9 bases. The source of this sequence is a man aged 55 to 70 with acute or convalescent COVID-19. The sequencing input was peripheral blood. The DNA for the CDR3 is TGTGCCTGGAGGGGGACAGGGCATGACTATGGCTACACCTTC. As protein: CAWRGTGHDYGYTF.